The 8 T cell receptor beta chains in this list originate from one sample, sequenced in a study of blood T cell repertoires in COVID-19. Generated by immunoSEQ multiplex PCR, the TCRdb table keeps only in-frame clones and is missing some. The sample includes around 150,000 clones, 75% to 85% of them seen just once. Sequencing was done on a sample of PBMCs or T cells enriched from blood (not recorded which). The origin of the receptors is a woman in her sixties who had recovered from COVID-19.

The chain carries TRBV30 and TRBJ1-5, with 8 bases aligning to TRBD1. The CDR3 loop spans 14 amino acids. J lost 2 bases, V lost 3 bases, and 3 bases had no gene match. The V gene's germline CDR1 is GTSNPN and CDR2 SVGIG (reference sequence). CDR3 coding DNA: TGTGCCTGGAGCCCGGGACAGGGCAATCAGCCCCAGCATTTT. Amino acids: CAWSPGQGNQPQHF.

The chain is built from TRBV5-1 and TRBJ1-2; D possibly corresponds to TRBD1 (5 bases). The V end was cut by 4 bases, the J end by 1 base, with 14 bases between. The CDR3 covers 15 residues. Looked up from germline, CDR1 is SGHRS and CDR2 is YFSETQ. The CDR3, as DNA: TGCGCCAGCAGCCCGGACACCGGCGTTAACTATGGCTACACCTTC. Its translation: CASSPDTGVNYGYTF.

This rearrangement joins TRBV4-1 to TRBJ2-3; weak D call: TRBD2 (6 bases). V was pared by 4 bases and J by 6 bases, with 17 bases between. This CDR3 region has 15 residues. Germline V lookup: CDR1 MGHRA, CDR2 YSYEKL. In DNA, the CDR3 is TGCGCCAGCAGCCGAGGAGGGGATAGGAGCGATACGCAGTATTTT. Amino acid sequence: CASSRGGDRSDTQYF.

The chain carries TRBV7-2 and TRBJ1-6; D call uncertain. The CDR3 sequence is 14 residues long. V was cut by 1 base and J by 12 bases, with 13 bases left in between. Germline CDR1 SGHTA, CDR2 FQGNSA. For the CDR3, the DNA is TGTGCCAGCAGCTTAGGTGGCACCCGGGTACCCCTCCACTTT. It codes for CASSLGGTRVPLHF.

The rearrangement links TRBV6-1 to TRBJ1-1; no clear D gene. This CDR3 spans 16 amino acids. CDR1 is MNHNS and CDR2 is SASEGT in the germline V gene. V dropped 0 bases and J dropped 10 bases, with 21 bases sitting between them. The CDR3 coding sequence is TGTGCCAGCAGTGAAGCGAGAGTTGATTTTCGGTCGGTAGCTTTCTTT. Protein product: CASSEARVDFRSVAFF.

The chain couples TRBV6-5 to TRBJ1-1, with D perhaps matching TRBD1 (6 bases). The CDR3 runs 13 residues. Germline values: CDR1 MNHEY, CDR2 SVGAGI. The V end was cut by 7 bases, the J end by 8 bases, with 17 bases between. This chain's CDR3 is CASTDKTGLEAFF. The CDR3 nucleotides read TGTGCCAGCACCGATAAGACAGGACTCGAAGCTTTCTTT.

The chain carries TRBV10-3 and TRBJ2-5; D possibly corresponds to TRBD2 (5 bases). Germline V gene sequence: CDR1 ENHRY, CDR2 SYGVKD. Trimming shortened V by 8 bases and J by 1 base, and 8 bases separated the two germline ends. The CDR3 consists of 12 residues. The CDR3 DNA reads TGTGCCATCTCAAGCGGCCAAGAGACCCAGTACTTC. Its protein is CAISSGQETQYF.

The rearrangement uses TRBV29-1 and TRBJ1-1; the match to TRBD1 covers 12 bases. Trimming took 6 bases from V and 7 from J; bases not matched to a gene: 9. The V gene's germline CDR1 is SQVTM and CDR2 ANQGSEA. The CDR3 has 14 residues. CDR3 protein: CSVPGQGAVGEAFF. For the CDR3, the DNA is TGCAGCGTGCCGGGACAGGGGGCCGTGGGTGAAGCTTTCTTT.